The 6 T cell receptor beta chains below come from one sample, sequenced in a study of blood T cell repertoires in COVID-19. Assay: immunoSEQ multiplex PCR; the TCRdb copy retains only in-frame clones and omits some. Altogether around 310,000 clones are present, 70% to 90% being singletons, with the ten largest covering roughly an eighth. The sequenced material came from peripheral blood. Receptors were obtained from an older woman with acute or convalescent COVID-19.

In this sample, this clone turned up once. V is TRBV5-4 and J is TRBJ2-1; TRBD2 aligns across 7 bases. Germline loops: CDR1 SGHNT, CDR2 YYREEE (reference sequence). With V trimmed by 4 bases and J by 7 bases, 8 bases remained unmatched. This CDR3 is 14 amino acids long. CDR3 amino acids: CASSAQTGRNEQFF. DNA for the CDR3: TGTGCCAGCAGCGCCCAGACCGGGAGGAATGAGCAGTTCTTC. The full variable domain, rest sourced from reference TRBV5-4 and TRBJ2-1, is ETGVTQSPTHLIKTRGQQVTLRCSSQSGHNTVSWYQQALGQGPQFIFQYYREEENGRGNFPPRFSGLQFPNYSSELNVNALELDDSALYLCASSAQTGRNEQFFGPGTRLTVL.

The V and J genes are TRBV28 and TRBJ1-5, with a possible D match to TRBD1 (5 bases). The CDR3 consists of 13 residues. Between the trimmed V and J ends, which lost 6 bases and 5 bases, there was a span of 11 bases. The germline V gene has CDR1 MDHEN and CDR2 SYDVKM. CDR3 sequence (DNA): TGTGCCAGCAGCCCTCTCAGGGATCAGCCCCAGCATTTT. Translation gives CASSPLRDQPQHF.

V gene TRBV2 combines with J gene TRBJ2-5; 8 bases line up with TRBD2. The CDR3 spans 15 residues. V shed 6 bases, J shed 7 bases, and the junction held 13 bases outside the gene matches. The germline gives CDR1 SNHLY, CDR2 FYNNEI. The chain's CDR3 is CASSLTGGRFGTQYF. CDR3 DNA sequence: TGTGCCAGCAGCTTAACGGGAGGGCGGTTTGGGACCCAGTACTTC. Together with reference TRBV2 and TRBJ2-5, the CDR3 gives the full variable domain: EPEVTQTPSHQVTQMGQEVILRCVPISNHLYFYWYRQILGQKVEFLVSFYNNEISEKSEIFDDQFSVERPDGSNFTLKIRSTKLEDSAMYFCASSLTGGRFGTQYFGPGTRLLVL.

The chain links TRBV2 to TRBJ1-5; D perhaps matches TRBD1 (5 bases). This CDR3 comprises 15 residues. Germline V gene sequence: CDR1 SNHLY, CDR2 FYNNEI. The germline V and J ends were trimmed by 6 bases and 2 bases, with 14 bases remaining between them. In DNA form, the CDR3 reads TGTGCCAGCAGAGACGGGACTGGACGCAATCAGCCCCAGCATTTT. Amino acid sequence: CASRDGTGRNQPQHF.

This clone came up a few times. The V gene is TRBV19, the J gene TRBJ2-5, with 7 bases matching TRBD1. From germline, CDR1 is LNHDA and CDR2 SQIVND (reference sequence). The CDR3 consists of 18 residues. The junction had 17 bases not matched to a gene; V was cut back by 3 bases and J by 4 bases. CDR3 sequence reads: CASSMGGGRAGGSETQYF. The CDR3 bases are TGTGCCAGTAGTATGGGCGGTGGAAGGGCAGGGGGATCAGAGACCCAGTACTTC.

The CDR3 spells CASNMHRENTEAFF. The CDR3 DNA is TGTGCCAGTAATATGCACAGGGAGAACACTGAAGCTTTCTTT. This rearrangement joins TRBV6-5 to TRBJ1-1; TRBD1 might be the D (6 bases). The V and J ends lost 9 bases and 1 base respectively, with 15 bases between them. The CDR3 is 14 residues long. Germline CDR1 is MNHEY and CDR2 is SVGAGI.